The T cell receptor beta chain under discussion was sequenced for a study of siplizumab effects on memory and regulatory T cells. V shed 4 bases, J shed 0 bases, and the junction held 9 bases outside the gene matches. CDR3 length: 16 residues. CDR1 MNHEY and CDR2 SMNVEV come from the germline V gene (reference sequence). Sequencing used immunoSEQ multiplex PCR; TCRdb keeps in-frame clones, though not all of them. The table lists just over 50,000 clones, roughly 97% of them singletons. The J gene is TRBJ2-7, the V gene TRBV27, with 7 bases lining up with TRBD1. The receptor was isolated from a human donor in good health. The sequenced sample was naive CD4+ T cells sorted from blood. CDR3 sequence reads: CASSSHPGGASYEQYF. The CDR3 DNA reads TGTGCCAGCAGTTCACATCCAGGGGGTGCCTCCTACGAGCAGTACTTC.